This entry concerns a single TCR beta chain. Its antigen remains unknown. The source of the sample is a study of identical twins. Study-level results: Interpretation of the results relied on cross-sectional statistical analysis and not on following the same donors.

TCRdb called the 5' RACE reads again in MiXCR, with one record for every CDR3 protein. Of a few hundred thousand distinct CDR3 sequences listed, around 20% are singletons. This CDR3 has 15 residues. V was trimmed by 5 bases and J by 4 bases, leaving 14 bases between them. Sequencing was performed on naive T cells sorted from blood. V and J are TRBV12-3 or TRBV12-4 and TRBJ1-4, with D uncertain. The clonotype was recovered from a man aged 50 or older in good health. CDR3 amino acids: CASSRTQLINEKLFF. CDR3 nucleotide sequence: TGTGCCAGCAGTAGGACTCAGTTGATTAATGAAAAACTGTTTTTT.